The 17 T cell receptor beta chains below all came from one sample that was sequenced in a study of blood T cell repertoires in COVID-19. Data came from immunoSEQ multiplex PCR; TCRdb stores just in-frame clones and leaves some out. The profile shows under 300,000 clones, approximately 82% of them singletons. The sequenced sample consisted of PBMCs or T cells enriched from blood (not recorded which). These receptors came from a man in his forties who had recovered from COVID-19.

This clone showed up just once. V and J are TRBV6-2 or TRBV6-3 and TRBJ2-1, with D unclear. CDR3 size: 12 residues. Trimming removed 0 bases from V and 13 bases from J, with 10 bases in between. Germline V gene sequence: CDR1 MNHEY, CDR2 SVGEGT. The CDR3 is CASSYSSRQQFF. As DNA, the CDR3 is TGTGCCAGCAGTTACTCGAGCCGTCAACAGTTCTTC.

This clone has just one count. The rearrangement uses TRBV2 and TRBJ2-3; 8 bases are a match to TRBD1. J gave up 5 bases and V 6 bases, and 1 base lay outside the gene matches. Germline V gene lookup returns CDR1 SNHLY and CDR2 FYNNEI. The CDR3 totals 12 residues. The CDR3 region has the DNA TGTGCCAGCAGAGACAGGGGAGATACGCAGTATTTT. Its translation is CASRDRGDTQYF.

V usage is TRBV4-2 and J usage is TRBJ2-5; the match to TRBD1 covers 7 bases. The junction had 17 bases not matched to a gene; V was cut back by 2 bases and J by 5 bases. From germline, CDR1 is LGHNA and CDR2 YNFKEQ. This CDR3 comprises 18 residues. The CDR3 is CASSQRQGTTAPLETQYF. The CDR3 bases are TGTGCCAGCAGCCAAAGACAGGGTACAACCGCCCCCTTGGAGACCCAGTACTTC.

The chain couples TRBV2 to TRBJ2-1; D not resolved. Germline values: CDR1 SNHLY, CDR2 FYNNEI. V lost 3 bases and J 9 bases, leaving 12 bases between the germline ends. The CDR3 is 13 residues long. The CDR3 sequence is CASSDVYSGEQFF. In DNA form, the CDR3 reads TGTGCCAGCAGTGACGTGTACTCGGGTGAGCAGTTCTTC.

This clone has only one observation. This chain joins TRBV30 and TRBJ2-7, with TRBD1 identical over 7 bases. Germline CDR1 is GTSNPN and CDR2 is SVGIG (reference sequence). The CDR3 consists of 18 residues. After removal of 1 base from V and 6 bases from J, the junction contained 21 bases not matched to a gene. CDR3 DNA: TGTGCCTGGAGTGCGAACCCGTCCTGGACAGGCGACATCTCCGAGCAGTACTTC. Protein sequence: CAWSANPSWTGDISEQYF.

The genes are TRBV25-1 and TRBJ2-1; a possible D gene is TRBD2 (6 bases). The CDR3 has 16 amino acids. Germline V gene sequence: CDR1 MGHDK, CDR2 SYGVNS. Trimming shortened V by 4 bases and J by 5 bases, and 18 bases separated the two germline ends. The CDR3 region has the DNA TGTGCCAGCAGTGCCCCCGTCGGGGGAACCAACAATGAGCAGTTCTTC. Protein product: CASSAPVGGTNNEQFF.

The chain is built from TRBV19 and TRBJ2-1; TRBD1 aligns across 9 bases. The CDR3 is made up of 18 amino acids. Germline CDR1 and CDR2: LNHDA and SQIVND (reference sequence). V shed 0 bases and J 4 bases; nucleotides not matched to a gene: 10. The CDR3 bases are TGTGCCAGTAGTATAGATGGGGGAGGGACAGGGCTTTACAATGAGCAGTTCTTC. It translates to CASSIDGGGTGLYNEQFF.

V gene TRBV6-2 or TRBV6-3 combines with J gene TRBJ2-1; TRBD1 might be the D (6 bases). The CDR3 contains 15 residues. V dropped 5 bases and J dropped 0 bases, with 11 bases sitting between them. Germline values: CDR1 MNHEY, CDR2 SVGEGT. This CDR3 reads CASSAQGGSYNEQFF. Written as DNA, the CDR3 is TGTGCCAGCAGTGCACAGGGTGGCTCCTACAATGAGCAGTTCTTC.

This rearrangement joins TRBV6-5 to TRBJ2-7, with 10 bases identical to TRBD1. The germline CDR1 and CDR2 sequences are MNHEY and SVGAGI. The trim removed 7 bases at V and 7 bases at J, leaving 7 bases unmatched. This CDR3 spans 13 amino acids. For the CDR3, the DNA is TGTGCCAGCACTATGACAGGGGGCTTTGAGCAGTACTTC. This codes for CASTMTGGFEQYF.

The chain has TRBV6-2 or TRBV6-3 and TRBJ2-7, with TRBD1 as a possible D gene (5 bases). Trimming stripped 4 bases from V and 3 bases from J, with 19 bases between. The germline CDR1 and CDR2 sequences are MNHEY and SVGEGT. The CDR3 runs to 16 residues. This chain's CDR3 is CASSSHVGAPIYEQYF. The CDR3 DNA follows: TGTGCCAGCAGTTCCCATGTAGGGGCCCCTATCTACGAGCAGTACTTC.

A single count supports this clone. The chain couples TRBV2 to TRBJ2-5; 8 bases match TRBD1. Per germline, CDR1 SNHLY and CDR2 FYNNEI. After removal of 4 bases from V and 7 bases from J, the junction contained 17 bases not matched to a gene. This CDR3 is built from 17 residues. The chain's CDR3 is CASSAGGAGKIGGTQYF. The CDR3 DNA is TGTGCCAGCAGTGCAGGGGGCGCAGGAAAAATCGGGGGGACCCAGTACTTC. The complete variable domain, with remaining parts taken from reference TRBV2 and TRBJ2-5, reads EPEVTQTPSHQVTQMGQEVILRCVPISNHLYFYWYRQILGQKVEFLVSFYNNEISEKSEIFDDQFSVERPDGSNFTLKIRSTKLEDSAMYFCASSAGGAGKIGGTQYFGPGTRLLVL.

This clone came up a few times. The chain recombines TRBV4-2 with TRBJ2-1; D remains unclear. Germline V lookup: CDR1 LGHNA, CDR2 YNFKEQ. Trimming took 0 bases from V and 0 from J, leaving 9 bases between them. This CDR3 has 16 amino acids. DNA of the CDR3: TGTGCCAGCAGCCAAGATCGAAGCGACTCCTACAATGAGCAGTTCTTC. Translated: CASSQDRSDSYNEQFF.

There are many counts of this clone. The rearrangement uses TRBV19 and TRBJ2-1; possibly TRBD1 for D (5 bases). V lost 5 bases and J 4 bases, leaving 18 bases between the germline ends. CDR3 size: 16 residues. Germline V gene data show CDR1 as LNHDA and CDR2 as SQIVND (reference sequence). This CDR3 reads CASSVYPGPDYNEQFF. CDR3 DNA sequence: TGTGCCAGTAGTGTATACCCAGGGCCGGATTACAATGAGCAGTTCTTC.

The rearrangement joins TRBV3-1 (or the pseudogene TRBV3-2) to TRBJ2-5; 8 nucleotides align to TRBD1. The length of the CDR3 is 16 residues. V trimming: 3 bases; J trimming: 4 bases; junction bases outside the gene matches: 10. CDR1 and CDR2 (germline): LGHDT, YNNKEL (reference sequence). The CDR3 coding sequence is TGTGCCAGCAGCCAGCCTCGGACAGGGATAGCAGAGACCCAGTACTTC. Its protein is CASSQPRTGIAETQYF.

This rearrangement joins TRBV30 to TRBJ1-2, with D possibly being TRBD1 (5 bases). The V gene lost 1 base and the J gene lost 6 bases, with 12 bases spanning the gap. Germline V gene sequence: CDR1 GTSNPN, CDR2 SVGIG (reference sequence). The CDR3 consists of 13 residues. CDR3 sequence: CAWSGWGEDGYTF. The DNA of the CDR3 is TGTGCCTGGAGTGGGTGGGGGGAGGATGGCTACACCTTC.

The V and J genes are TRBV9 and TRBJ2-3; D gene unclear. Per germline, CDR1 SGDLS and CDR2 YYNGEE. The CDR3 spans 16 residues. The ends were cut back, 0 bases at V and 0 bases at J, with 11 bases in the middle. This CDR3 reads CASSVGPGGSTDTQYF. The CDR3 DNA sequence: TGTGCCAGCAGCGTAGGTCCGGGTGGGAGCACAGATACGCAGTATTTT.

As concerns this clone: The sample holds other DNA sequences that translate to the same CDR3. The chain is built from TRBV5-1 and TRBJ2-5; 9 positions match TRBD1. Germline CDR1 and CDR2: SGHRS and YFSETQ. V lost 4 bases and J lost 4; bases outside the gene matches: 2. The CDR3 has 13 residues. DNA for the CDR3: TGCGCCAGCAGCCCGACAGGGGGAGAGACCCAGTACTTC. It translates to CASSPTGGETQYF.